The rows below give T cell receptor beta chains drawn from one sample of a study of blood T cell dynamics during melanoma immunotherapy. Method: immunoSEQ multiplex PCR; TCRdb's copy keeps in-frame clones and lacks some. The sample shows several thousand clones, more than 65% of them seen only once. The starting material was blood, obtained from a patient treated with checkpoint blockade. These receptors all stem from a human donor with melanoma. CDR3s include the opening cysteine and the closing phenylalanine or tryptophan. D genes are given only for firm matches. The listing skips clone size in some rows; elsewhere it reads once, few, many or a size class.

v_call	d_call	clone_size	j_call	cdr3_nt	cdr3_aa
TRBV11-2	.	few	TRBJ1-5	TGTGCCAGCAGCTTAGTGCCCGGGTTAGGTCAGCCCCAGCATTTT	CASSLVPGLGQPQHF
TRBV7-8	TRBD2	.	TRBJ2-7	TGTGCCAGCAGCCCCCAAGCTCTAGCGGGGGGCTACGAGCAGTACTTC	CASSPQALAGGYEQYF
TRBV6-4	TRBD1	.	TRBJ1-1	TGTGCCAGCAGTATACAGGGGGCCCAGTTGGCTGAAGCTTTCTTT	CASSIQGAQLAEAFF
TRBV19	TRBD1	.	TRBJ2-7	TGTGCCAGTACCCGGACAGGGGCCTACGAGCAGTACTTC	CASTRTGAYEQYF
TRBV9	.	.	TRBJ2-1	TGTGCCAGCAGCGTACTCGTAGAAACTAGTGAGCAGTTCTTC	CASSVLVETSEQFF
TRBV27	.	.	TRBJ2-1	TGTGCCAGCAGAGAGGTTCTGGGGAGGCCTAGCAATGAGCAGTTCTTC	CASREVLGRPSNEQFF
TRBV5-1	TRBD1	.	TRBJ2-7	TGCGCCAGCAGCTTGAGGTCAGACAGGGGATACTACGAGCAGTACTTC	CASSLRSDRGYYEQYF
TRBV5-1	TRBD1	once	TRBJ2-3	TGCGCCAGCAGCGGCCAGACAGGGCCCACAGATACGCAGTATTTT	CASSGQTGPTDTQYF
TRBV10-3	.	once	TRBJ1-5	TGTGCCATCAGTGTCGGAGACAGTCAAAATCAGCCCCAGCATTTT	CAISVGDSQNQPQHF
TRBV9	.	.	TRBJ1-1	TGTGCCAGCAGCGTAGCTGCAGAATTGAACACTGAAGCTTTCTTT	CASSVAAELNTEAFF
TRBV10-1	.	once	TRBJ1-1	TGCGCCAGCAGCCGGGACATTATGAACACTGAAGCTTTCTTT	CASSRDIMNTEAFF
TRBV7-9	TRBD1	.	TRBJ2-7	TGTGCCAGCAGCTTGGGGGGACAGGAGAATGGAGAGCAGTACTTC	CASSLGGQENGEQYF
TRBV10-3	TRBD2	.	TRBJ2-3	TGTGCCATCAGTGAGTCCGGGACTAGCGGGGGAAGCACAGATACGCAGTATTTT	CAISESGTSGGSTDTQYF
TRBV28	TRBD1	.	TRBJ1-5	TGTGCCAGCAGGCGCCCGGGACAGGGGGTTTTGCAGCCCCAGCATTTT	CASRRPGQGVLQPQHF
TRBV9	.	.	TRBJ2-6	TGTGCCAGCACCGTGGGGGCCCTCTCGACGGCCAACGTCCTGACTTTC	CASTVGALSTANVLTF
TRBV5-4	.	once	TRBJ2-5	TGTGCCAGCAGCTTCCGGGACAACCAAGAGACCCAGTACTTC	CASSFRDNQETQYF
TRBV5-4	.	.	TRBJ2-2	TGTGCCAGCAGCTTGGTGACAGCCGGCGGGGAGCTGTTTTTT	CASSLVTAGGELFF
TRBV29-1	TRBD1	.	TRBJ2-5	TGCAGCGTTGGTACGGGACAGAGGTTGGAGACCCAGTACTTC	CSVGTGQRLETQYF
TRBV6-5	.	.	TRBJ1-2	TGTGCCAGCAGGAGAACCGGGACGAAGAACGGCTACACCTTC	CASRRTGTKNGYTF
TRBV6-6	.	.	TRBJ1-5	TGTGCCAGCAGTTACTCAGGGGAAAGTCAGCCCCAGCATTTT	CASSYSGESQPQHF
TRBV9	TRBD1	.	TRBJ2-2	TGTGCCAGCAGCGTAGGGACAGGGAGATACATCGGGGAGCTGTTTTTT	CASSVGTGRYIGELFF
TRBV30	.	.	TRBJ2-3	TGTGCCTGGGATAAGGGCCTAGGAAGCACAGATACGCAGTATTTT	CAWDKGLGSTDTQYF
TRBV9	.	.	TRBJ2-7	TGTGCCAGCAGCGCCGGACCAAGGGCCTACGAGCAGTACTTC	CASSAGPRAYEQYF
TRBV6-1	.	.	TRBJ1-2	TGTGCCAGCAGTGAACTCGGGGCCTATGGCTACACCTTC	CASSELGAYGYTF
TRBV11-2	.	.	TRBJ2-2	TGTGCCAGCAGTCAAGCCAGAAATCCGAACACCGGGGAGCTGTTTTTT	CASSQARNPNTGELFF
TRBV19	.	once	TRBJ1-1	TGTGCCAGTAGTATTGGGAAGATCATGAACACTGAAGCTTTCTTT	CASSIGKIMNTEAFF
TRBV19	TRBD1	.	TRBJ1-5	TGTGCCAGTAGTATGGGACAGGGAACTCCCCAGCATTTT	CASSMGQGTPQHF
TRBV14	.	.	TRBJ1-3	TGTGCCAGCAGCCAGTTTCGGGGACGGCCCTCTGGAAACACCATATATTTT	CASSQFRGRPSGNTIYF
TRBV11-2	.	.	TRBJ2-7	TGTGCCAGCAGCCAGGGACTTCCCGAGCAGTACTTC	CASSQGLPEQYF
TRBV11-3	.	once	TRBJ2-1	TGTGCCAGCAGCTTCAGAGGGGACTATGAGCAGTTCTTC	CASSFRGDYEQFF
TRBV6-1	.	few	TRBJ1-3	TGTGCCAGCAGCTATATCTCTGGAAACACCATATATTTT	CASSYISGNTIYF
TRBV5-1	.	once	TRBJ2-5	TGCGCCAGCAGCGGCCCACGGGAATCGGGAGAGACCCAGTACTTC	CASSGPRESGETQYF
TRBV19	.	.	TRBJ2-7	TGTGCCAGTAGTTCGGCGGGGGCCGGGTCCTACGAGCAGTACTTC	CASSSAGAGSYEQYF
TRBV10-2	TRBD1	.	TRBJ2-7	TGCGCCAGCTGGGACAGGGAACTCTCCTACGAGCAGTACTTC	CASWDRELSYEQYF
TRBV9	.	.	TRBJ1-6	TGTGCCAGCAGCGTAGAAAGCCTTGGGAATTCACCCCTCCACTTT	CASSVESLGNSPLHF
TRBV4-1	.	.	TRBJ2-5	TGCGCCAGCAGCCAAGATGGACAGCTCAACCAAGAGACCCAGTACTTC	CASSQDGQLNQETQYF
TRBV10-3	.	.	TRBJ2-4	TGTGCCACAGGGAAGGGGGAACTAGCCAAAAACATTCAGTACTTC	CATGKGELAKNIQYF
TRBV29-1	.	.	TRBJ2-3	TGCAGCGTTACGGGGGACCTCACAGATACGCAGTATTTT	CSVTGDLTDTQYF
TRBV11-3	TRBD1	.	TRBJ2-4	TGTGCCAGCAGCGCCCGGGACAGGGAAGGCAAAAACATTCAGTACTTC	CASSARDREGKNIQYF
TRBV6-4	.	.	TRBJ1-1	TGTGCCAGCAGTTACGACGGGGGTACTGAAGCTTTCTTT	CASSYDGGTEAFF
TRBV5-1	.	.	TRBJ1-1	TGCGCCAGCAGCCCGGGAGGCAGCTCGAACACTGAAGCTTTCTTT	CASSPGGSSNTEAFF
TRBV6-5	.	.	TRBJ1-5	TGTGCCAGCAGTGAAGGGAGCCAGCCCCAGCATTTT	CASSEGSQPQHF
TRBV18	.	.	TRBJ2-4	TGTGCCAGCTCACCAGGACACAGGGAGATAACCAAAAACATTCAGTACTTC	CASSPGHREITKNIQYF
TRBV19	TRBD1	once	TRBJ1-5	TGTGCCAGTAGGCGAACCGGGACAGGGCTGGGGGATCAGCCCCAGCATTTT	CASRRTGTGLGDQPQHF
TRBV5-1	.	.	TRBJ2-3	TGCGCCAGCAGCTTGACAGATACGCAGTATTTT	CASSLTDTQYF
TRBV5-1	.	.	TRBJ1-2	TGCGCCAGCAGCTTGGGACAGGAGCTCTATGGCTACACCTTC	CASSLGQELYGYTF
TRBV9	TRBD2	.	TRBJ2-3	TGTGCCAGCAGCACCTCGTGGGGGGGTTCAGATACGCAGTATTTT	CASSTSWGGSDTQYF
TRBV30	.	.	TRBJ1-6	TGTGCCTGGAACCCAACGGGTGGGATTTACTCACCCCTCCACTTT	CAWNPTGGIYSPLHF